The sequence of this TCR beta chain was determined in a study of T-cell memory formation after mild COVID-19. Study background: TCR clusters mostly belonged to single donors. Notes on the study in general: Cross-reactive memory appears to have joined, as suggested by some responding clones showing up in pre-infection memory. What remained unconfirmed was the SARS-CoV-2 specificity of second-wave clones peaking on day 37.

This clonotype has more than one count but fewer than ten. Its antigen is undetermined. TCRdb reanalysed the 5' RACE reads using MiXCR and keeps one entry per CDR3 protein. The sample lists a few hundred thousand distinct CDR3 sequences, roughly 21% occurring once. Trimming removed 6 bases from V and 3 bases from J, with 14 bases in between. This CDR3 region has 14 residues. The sequenced sample consisted of PBMCs or a T cell subset sorted from them (not recorded which). V is TRBV12-3 or TRBV12-4 and J is TRBJ1-1; D ambiguous. This receptor was obtained from an adult woman who had mild COVID-19 (a few samples of this study predate the infection). Cell type and time point are not known. CDR3 in amino acids: CASSFRWVDTEAFF. CDR3 DNA: TGTGCCAGCAGCTTTAGGTGGGTCGACACTGAAGCTTTCTTT.